The 6 T cell receptor beta chains below were found in one sample sequenced in a study of T cell clonality in common variable immunodeficiency. The data were produced by immunoSEQ multiplex PCR, yet TCRdb's version contains in-frame clones alone and is incomplete. The data show several thousand clones, with none appearing a single time. Study observations and caveats: Fewer deletions and N-nucleotide insertions were reportedly seen in common variable immunodeficiency TCR beta sequences.

These TCRs' antigens remain unknown. Specimen: peripheral blood mononuclear cells. Receptors originate from a human donor with common variable immunodeficiency.

This clone was seen a few times. The read terminates 3 residues ahead of where the CDR3 ends, so the germline J gene completes it. The rearrangement uses TRBV18 and TRBJ2-5; 8 bases align to TRBD1. J gave up 1 base and V 4 bases, and 17 bases lay outside the gene matches. The length of the CDR3 is 19 residues. Germline V CDR1 and CDR2: KGHSH, LQKENI. CDR3 DNA (partial): TGTGCCAGCTCACAGGACAGGGTGGCCTCTTGGTACCGCCAAGAGACC. Translated, it gives CASSQDRVASWYRQET. The whole CDR3 protein is CASSQDRVASWYRQETQYF.

As regards this clone: The CDR3 end is not reached by the read, which stops 3 residues before it; the germline J gene fills it in. The V gene is TRBV19, the J gene TRBJ2-6, with 7 bases lining up with TRBD1. The CDR3 consists of 18 residues. V dropped 6 bases and J dropped 0; count of bases not matched to a gene: 11. Germline loops: CDR1 LNHDA, CDR2 SQIVND (reference sequence). CDR3 bases read: TGTGCCAGTAGCCGAGACAGGGCCCTAACCTCTGGGGCCAACGTC. Translation: CASSRDRALTSGANV. The entire CDR3 sequence reads CASSRDRALTSGANVLTF.

Of note for this clone: The CDR3 is cut off 3 residues early in the read; its end comes from the germline J gene. The rearrangement links TRBV20-1 to TRBJ1-5; 7 bases fit TRBD1. J lost 3 bases, V lost 5 bases, and 10 bases had no gene match. The CDR3 is 15 residues long. CDR1 and CDR2 from the germline V gene are DFQATT and SNEGSKA (reference sequence). The CDR3 reads CSALGTVRANQPQHF. The part of the CDR3 DNA that was read is TGCAGTGCTCTTGGGACAGTCAGGGCCAATCAGCCC.

Note on this clone: The read gets to within 3 residues of the CDR3 end, and the germline J gene fills in the rest. The chain recombines TRBV18 with TRBJ1-1; maybe TRBD1 (6 bases). This CDR3 has 13 amino acids. Germline-derived CDR1 and CDR2 are KGHSH and LQKENI. V was shortened by 8 bases and J by 1 base, with 11 bases between the two germline ends. The covered CDR3 bases are TGTGCCAGCATCGGACAGAGGAACACTGAA. It codes for CASIGQRNTE. The full CDR3 reads CASIGQRNTEAFF.

The sequenced part of the CDR3 DNA is TGTGCCAGCAGCTCCCGGAGACAGCGAGGCGAG. It codes for CASSSRRQRGE. The CDR3 in its entirety is CASSSRRQRGEQYF. V gene TRBV7-2 combines with J gene TRBJ2-7, with a tentative D call TRBD1 (5 bases). The read terminates 3 residues ahead of where the CDR3 ends, so the germline J gene completes it. Trimming pared 4 bases from V and 6 bases from J, leaving 16 bases between. This CDR3 has 14 amino acids. Germline V gene sequence: CDR1 SGHTA, CDR2 FQGNSA.

As to this clone: The CDR3 is cut off 3 residues early in the read; its end comes from the germline J gene. This chain links TRBV7-8 with TRBJ2-3; D may be TRBD2 (6 bases). Deletions cut 8 bases from V and 3 bases from J, with 21 bases between. CDR1 and CDR2 from the germline V gene are SGHVS and FQNEAQ. This CDR3 is built from 16 residues. The CDR3 spells CASVPYGGGWTDTQYF. The sequenced CDR3 bases are TGTGCCAGCGTACCCTACGGGGGAGGTTGGACAGATACG.